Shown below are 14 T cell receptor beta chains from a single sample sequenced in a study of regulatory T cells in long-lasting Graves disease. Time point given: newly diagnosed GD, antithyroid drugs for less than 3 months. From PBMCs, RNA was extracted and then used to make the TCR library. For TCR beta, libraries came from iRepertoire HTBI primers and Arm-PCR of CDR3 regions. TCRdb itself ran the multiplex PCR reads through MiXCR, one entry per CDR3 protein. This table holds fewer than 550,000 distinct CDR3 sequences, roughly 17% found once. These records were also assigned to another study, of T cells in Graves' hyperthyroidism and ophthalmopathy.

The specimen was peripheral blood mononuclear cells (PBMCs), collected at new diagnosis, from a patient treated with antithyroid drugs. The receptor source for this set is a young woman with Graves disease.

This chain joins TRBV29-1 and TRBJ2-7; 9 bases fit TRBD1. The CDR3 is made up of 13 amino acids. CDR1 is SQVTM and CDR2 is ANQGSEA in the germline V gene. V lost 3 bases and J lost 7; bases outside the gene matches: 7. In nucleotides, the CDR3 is TGCAGCGTTGAGCCACAGGGGGCCGGGGAGCAGTACTTC. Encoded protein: CSVEPQGAGEQYF.

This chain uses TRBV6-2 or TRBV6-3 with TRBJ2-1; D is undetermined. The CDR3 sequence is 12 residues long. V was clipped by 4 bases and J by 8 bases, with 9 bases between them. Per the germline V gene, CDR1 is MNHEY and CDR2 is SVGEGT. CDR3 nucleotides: TGTGCCAGCAGTTCTAGTCTCCATGAGCAGTTCTTC. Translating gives CASSSSLHEQFF.

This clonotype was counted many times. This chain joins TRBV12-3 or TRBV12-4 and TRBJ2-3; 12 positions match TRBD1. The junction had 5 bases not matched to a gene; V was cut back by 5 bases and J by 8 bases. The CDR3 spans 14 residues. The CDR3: CASSGTGGLGTQYF. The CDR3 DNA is TGTGCCAGCAGTGGGACAGGGGGCTTAGGTACGCAGTATTTT.

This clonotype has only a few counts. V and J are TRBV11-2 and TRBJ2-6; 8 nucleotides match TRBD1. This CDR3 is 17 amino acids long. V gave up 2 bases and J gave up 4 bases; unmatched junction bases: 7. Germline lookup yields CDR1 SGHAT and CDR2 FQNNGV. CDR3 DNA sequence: TGTGCCAGCAGCTTACGGACAGGGATCGGGGGGGCCAACGTCCTGACTTTC. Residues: CASSLRTGIGGANVLTF. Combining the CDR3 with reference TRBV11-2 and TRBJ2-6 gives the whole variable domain EAGVAQSPRYKIIEKRQSVAFWCNPISGHATLYWYQQILGQGPKLLIQFQNNGVVDDSQLPKDRFSAERLKGVDSTLKIQPAKLEDSAVYLCASSLRTGIGGANVLTFGAGSRLTVL.

CDR3 sequence reads: CASSQLAAGETQYF. CDR3 in DNA: TGCGCCAGCAGCCAGCTAGCGGCGGGGGAGACCCAGTACTTC. This chain connects TRBV10-2 to TRBJ2-5, with 7 bases that match TRBD2. This CDR3 region has 14 residues. Germline V CDR1 and CDR2: WSHSY, SAAADI. V trimming: 6 bases; J trimming: 5 bases; junction bases outside the gene matches: 9.

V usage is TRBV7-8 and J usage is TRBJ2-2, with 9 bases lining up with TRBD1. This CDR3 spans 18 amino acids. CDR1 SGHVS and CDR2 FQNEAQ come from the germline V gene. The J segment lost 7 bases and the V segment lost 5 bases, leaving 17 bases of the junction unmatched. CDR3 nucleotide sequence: TGTGCCAGCAGCCCCTTACGGACAGGGGACGCCTCCCACGGGGAGCTGTTTTTT. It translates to CASSPLRTGDASHGELFF.

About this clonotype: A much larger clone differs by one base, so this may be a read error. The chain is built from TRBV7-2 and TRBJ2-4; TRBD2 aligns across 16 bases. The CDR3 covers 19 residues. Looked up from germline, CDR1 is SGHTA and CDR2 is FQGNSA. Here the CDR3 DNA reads TGTGCCAGCAGCCAGGGACTAGCGGGAGGGCTTGGAGCCAAAGACATTCAGTACTTC. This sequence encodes CASSQGLAGGLGAKDIQYF. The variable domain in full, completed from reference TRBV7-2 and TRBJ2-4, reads GAGVSQSPSNKVTEKGKDVELRCDPISGHTALYWYRQSLGQGLEFLIYFQGNSAPDKSGLPSDRFSAERTGGSVSTLTIQRTQQEDSAVYLCASSQGLAGGLGAKDIQYFGAGTRLSVL.

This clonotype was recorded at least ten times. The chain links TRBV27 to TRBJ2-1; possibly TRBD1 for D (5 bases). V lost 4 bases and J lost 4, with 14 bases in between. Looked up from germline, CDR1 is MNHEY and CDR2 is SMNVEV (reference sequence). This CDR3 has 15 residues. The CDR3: CASSSYGQGYNEQFF. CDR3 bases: TGTGCCAGCAGTTCCTATGGGCAGGGATACAATGAGCAGTTCTTC.

The CDR3 DNA reads as TGTGCCTGGAGCTCGTTACAGGGAATCGCCGGGGAGCTGTTTTTT. It is translated as CAWSSLQGIAGELFF. This chain links TRBV30 with TRBJ2-2; a possible D gene is TRBD1 (6 bases). This CDR3 region has 15 residues. Germline V gene lookup returns CDR1 GTSNPN and CDR2 SVGIG (reference sequence). V was trimmed by 3 bases and J by 6 bases, leaving 17 bases between them. Full variable domain (missing parts from reference TRBV30 and TRBJ2-2): SQTIHQWPATLVQPVGSPLSLECTVEGTSNPNLYWYRQAAGRGLQLLFYSVGIGQISSEVPQNLSASRPQDRQFILSSKKLLLSDSGFYLCAWSSLQGIAGELFFGEGSRLTVL.

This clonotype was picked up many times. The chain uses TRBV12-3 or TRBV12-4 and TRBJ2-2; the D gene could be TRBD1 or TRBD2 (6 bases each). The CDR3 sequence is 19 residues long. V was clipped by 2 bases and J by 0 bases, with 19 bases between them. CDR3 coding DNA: TGTGCCAGCAGTTTAATCGAGGGGGGTTGGCGGACGAACACCGGGGAGCTGTTTTTT. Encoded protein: CASSLIEGGWRTNTGELFF.

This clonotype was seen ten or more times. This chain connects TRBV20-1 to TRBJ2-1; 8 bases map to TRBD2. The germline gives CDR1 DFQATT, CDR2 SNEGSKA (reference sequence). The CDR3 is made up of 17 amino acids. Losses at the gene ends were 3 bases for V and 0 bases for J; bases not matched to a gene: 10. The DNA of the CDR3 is TGCAGTGCTAGCCCCCGTTTGAGCGGGAGCTCCTACAATGAGCAGTTCTTC. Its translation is CSASPRLSGSSYNEQFF.

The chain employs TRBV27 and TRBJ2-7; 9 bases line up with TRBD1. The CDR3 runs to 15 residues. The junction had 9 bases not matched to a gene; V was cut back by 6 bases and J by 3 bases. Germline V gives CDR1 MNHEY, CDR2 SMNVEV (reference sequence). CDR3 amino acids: CASRQRGDRVYEQYF. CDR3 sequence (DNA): TGTGCCAGCAGACAAAGGGGGGACAGGGTCTACGAGCAGTACTTC.

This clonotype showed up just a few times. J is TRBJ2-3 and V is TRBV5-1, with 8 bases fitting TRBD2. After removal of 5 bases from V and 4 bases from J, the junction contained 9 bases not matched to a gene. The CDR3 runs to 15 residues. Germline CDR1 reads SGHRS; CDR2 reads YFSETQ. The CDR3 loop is CASRERAGVADTQYF. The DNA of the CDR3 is TGCGCCAGCAGGGAGCGAGCGGGAGTGGCAGATACGCAGTATTTT.

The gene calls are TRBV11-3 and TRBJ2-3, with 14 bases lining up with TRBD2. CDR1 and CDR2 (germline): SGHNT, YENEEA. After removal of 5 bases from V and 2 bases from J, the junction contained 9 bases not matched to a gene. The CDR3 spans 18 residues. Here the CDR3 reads CASSPGGLAGEDTDTQYF. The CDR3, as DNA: TGTGCCAGCAGCCCAGGGGGACTAGCGGGAGAGGACACAGATACGCAGTATTTT.